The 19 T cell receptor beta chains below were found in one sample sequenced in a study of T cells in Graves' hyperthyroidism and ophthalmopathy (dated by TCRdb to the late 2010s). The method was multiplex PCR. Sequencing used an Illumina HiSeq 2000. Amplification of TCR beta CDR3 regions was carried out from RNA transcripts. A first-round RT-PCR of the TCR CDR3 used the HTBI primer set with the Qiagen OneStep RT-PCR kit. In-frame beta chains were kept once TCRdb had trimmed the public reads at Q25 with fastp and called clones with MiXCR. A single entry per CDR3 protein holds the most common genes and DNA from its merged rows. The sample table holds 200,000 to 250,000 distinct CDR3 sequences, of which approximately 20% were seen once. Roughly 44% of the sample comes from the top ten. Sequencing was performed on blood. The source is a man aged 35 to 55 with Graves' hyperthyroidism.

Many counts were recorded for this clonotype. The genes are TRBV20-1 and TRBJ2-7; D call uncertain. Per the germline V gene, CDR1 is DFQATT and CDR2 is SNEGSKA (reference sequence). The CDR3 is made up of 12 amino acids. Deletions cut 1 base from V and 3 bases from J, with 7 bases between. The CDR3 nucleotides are TGCAGTGCTAGAGTACTTGACTACGAGCAGTACTTC. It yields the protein CSARVLDYEQYF.

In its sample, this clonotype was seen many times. Here the CDR3 reads CASSPQGETQYF. The CDR3 DNA sequence: TGTGCCAGCAGTCCCCAGGGGGAGACCCAGTACTTC. V is TRBV6-1 and J is TRBJ2-5; a weak D match, TRBD1 (6 bases). Trimming pared 5 bases from V and 5 bases from J, leaving 9 bases between. This CDR3 has 12 amino acids. In germline, CDR1 is MNHNS, CDR2 SASEGT.

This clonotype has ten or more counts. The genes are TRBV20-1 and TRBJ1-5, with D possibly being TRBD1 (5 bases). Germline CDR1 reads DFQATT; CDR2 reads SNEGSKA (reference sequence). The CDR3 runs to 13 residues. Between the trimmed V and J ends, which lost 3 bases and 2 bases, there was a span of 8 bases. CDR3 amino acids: CSASQGGNQPQHF. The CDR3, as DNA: TGCAGTGCTAGTCAGGGCGGCAATCAGCCCCAGCATTTT.

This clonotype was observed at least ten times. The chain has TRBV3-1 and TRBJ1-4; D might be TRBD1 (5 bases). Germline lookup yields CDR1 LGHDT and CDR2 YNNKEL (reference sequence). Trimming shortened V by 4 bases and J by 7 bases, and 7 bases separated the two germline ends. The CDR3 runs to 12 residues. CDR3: CASSPGGEKLFF. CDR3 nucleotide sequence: TGTGCCAGCAGCCCCGGGGGTGAAAAACTGTTTTTT.

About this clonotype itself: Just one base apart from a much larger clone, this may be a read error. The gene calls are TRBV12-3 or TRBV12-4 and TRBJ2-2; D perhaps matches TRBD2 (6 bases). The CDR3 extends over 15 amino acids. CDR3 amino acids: CASSLRQSGTGGLFF. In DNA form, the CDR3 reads TGTGCCAGCAGTTTAAGACAGTCAGGGACCGGGGGGCTGTTTTTT.

This CDR3 reads CSARTGPNTEAFF. The DNA for the CDR3 is TGCAGTGCTAGGACAGGGCCGAACACTGAAGCTTTCTTT. This chain links TRBV20-1 with TRBJ1-1, with 7 bases that match TRBD1. Trimming took 3 bases from V and 1 from J; bases not matched to a gene: 2. Germline CDR1 is DFQATT and CDR2 is SNEGSKA (reference sequence). CDR3 length: 13 amino acids.

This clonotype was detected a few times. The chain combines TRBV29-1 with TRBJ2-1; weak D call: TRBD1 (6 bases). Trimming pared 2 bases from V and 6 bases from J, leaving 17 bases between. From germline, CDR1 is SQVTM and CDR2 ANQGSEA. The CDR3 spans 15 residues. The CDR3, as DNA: TGCAGCGTTGAAAGATTGGGGGCCGTACGCAATGAGCAGTTCTTC. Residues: CSVERLGAVRNEQFF.

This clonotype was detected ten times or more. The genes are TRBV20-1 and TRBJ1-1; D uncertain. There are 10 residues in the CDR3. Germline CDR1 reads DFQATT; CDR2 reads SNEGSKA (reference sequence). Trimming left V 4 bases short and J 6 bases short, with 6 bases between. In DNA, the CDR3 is TGCAGTGCTATTCGTGCTGAAGCTTTCTTT. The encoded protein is CSAIRAEAFF.

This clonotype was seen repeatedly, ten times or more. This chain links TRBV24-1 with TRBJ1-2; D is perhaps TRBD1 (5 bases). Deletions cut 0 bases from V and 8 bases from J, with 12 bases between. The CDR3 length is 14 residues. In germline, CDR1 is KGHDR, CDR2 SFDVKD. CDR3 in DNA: TGTGCCACCAGTGATTTGTCTTCGGGGGTCGGCTACACCTTC. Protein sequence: CATSDLSSGVGYTF.

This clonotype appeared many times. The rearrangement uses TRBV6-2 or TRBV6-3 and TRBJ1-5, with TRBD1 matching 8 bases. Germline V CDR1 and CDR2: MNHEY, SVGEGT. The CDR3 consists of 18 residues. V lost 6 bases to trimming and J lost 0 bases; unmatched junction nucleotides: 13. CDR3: CASSSGTGALYSNQPQHF. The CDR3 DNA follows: TGTGCCAGCAGCTCGGGGACAGGTGCCCTTTATAGCAATCAGCCCCAGCATTTT.

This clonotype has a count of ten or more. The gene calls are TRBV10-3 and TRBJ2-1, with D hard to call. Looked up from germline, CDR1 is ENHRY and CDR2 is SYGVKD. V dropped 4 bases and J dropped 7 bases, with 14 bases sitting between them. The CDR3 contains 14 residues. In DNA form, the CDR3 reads TGTGCCATCAGTGGGGCAGGTACGGATAATGAGCAGTTCTTC. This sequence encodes CAISGAGTDNEQFF.

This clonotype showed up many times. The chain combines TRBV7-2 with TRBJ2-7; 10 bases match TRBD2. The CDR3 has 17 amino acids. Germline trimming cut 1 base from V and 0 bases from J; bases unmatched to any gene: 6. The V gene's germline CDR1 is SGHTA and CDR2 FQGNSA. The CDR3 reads CASSLGVAGGISYEQYF. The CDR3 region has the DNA TGTGCCAGCAGCTTAGGCGTAGCGGGGGGAATCTCCTACGAGCAGTACTTC.

The DNA of the CDR3 is TGTGCCAGTACGGACTGGAGCTCCTATAATTCACCCCTCCACTTT. It encodes CASTDWSSYNSPLHF. The V call is TRBV19, the J call TRBJ1-6, with D unclear. The germline V gene has CDR1 LNHDA and CDR2 SQIVND (reference sequence). V lost 7 bases and J lost 0, with 10 bases in between. The CDR3 spans 15 residues.

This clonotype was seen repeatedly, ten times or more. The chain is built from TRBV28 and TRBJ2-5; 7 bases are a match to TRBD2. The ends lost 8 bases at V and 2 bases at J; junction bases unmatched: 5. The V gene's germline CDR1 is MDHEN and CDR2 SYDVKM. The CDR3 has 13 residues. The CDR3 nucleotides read TGTGCCAGCGGGGCGGGGGATCAAGAGACCCAGTACTTC. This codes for CASGAGDQETQYF.

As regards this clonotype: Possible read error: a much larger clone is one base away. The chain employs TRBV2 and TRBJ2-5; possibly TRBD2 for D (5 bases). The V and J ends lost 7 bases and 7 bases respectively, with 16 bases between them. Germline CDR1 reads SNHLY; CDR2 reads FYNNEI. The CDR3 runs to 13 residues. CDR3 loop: CASTWQRGGTQYF. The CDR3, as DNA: TGTGCCAGCACATGGCAGAGAGGAGGGACCCAGTACTTC. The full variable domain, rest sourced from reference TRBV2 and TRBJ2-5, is EPEVTQTPSHQVTQMGQEVILRCVPISNHLYFYWYRQILGQKVEFLVSFYNNEISEKSEIFDDQFSVERPDGSNFTLKIRSTKLEDSAMYFCASTWQRGGTQYFGPGTRLLVL.

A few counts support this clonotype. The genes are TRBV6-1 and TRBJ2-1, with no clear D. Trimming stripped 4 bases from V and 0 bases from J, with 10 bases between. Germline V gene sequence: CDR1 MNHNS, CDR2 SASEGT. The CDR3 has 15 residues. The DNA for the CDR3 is TGTGCCAGCAGTGTGGACCGTAGCTCCTACAATGAGCAGTTCTTC. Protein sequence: CASSVDRSSYNEQFF.

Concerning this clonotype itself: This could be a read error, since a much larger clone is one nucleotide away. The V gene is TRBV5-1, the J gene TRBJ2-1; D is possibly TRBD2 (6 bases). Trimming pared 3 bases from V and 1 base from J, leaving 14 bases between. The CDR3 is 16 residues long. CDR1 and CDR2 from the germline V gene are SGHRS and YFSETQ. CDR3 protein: CASSSDPAGSYNEQFF. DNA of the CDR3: TGCGCCAGCAGCTCGGACCCGGCGGGGTCCTACAATGAGCAGTTCTTC.

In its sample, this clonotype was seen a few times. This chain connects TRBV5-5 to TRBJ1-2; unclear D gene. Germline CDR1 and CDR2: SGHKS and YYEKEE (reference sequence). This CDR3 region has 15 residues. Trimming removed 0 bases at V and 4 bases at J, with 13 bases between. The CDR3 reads CASSLGWGRGYGYTF. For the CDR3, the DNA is TGTGCCAGCAGCTTGGGATGGGGTCGGGGCTATGGCTACACCTTC.

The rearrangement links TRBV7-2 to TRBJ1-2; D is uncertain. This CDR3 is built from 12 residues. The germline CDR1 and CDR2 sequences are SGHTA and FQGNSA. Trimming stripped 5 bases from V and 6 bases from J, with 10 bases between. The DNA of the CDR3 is TGTGCCAGCAGCAACGTCCTGGATGGCTACACCTTC. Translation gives CASSNVLDGYTF.